The 13 T cell receptor beta chains reported below all come from one sample, sequenced in a study of cytotoxic CD8 clonotypes in ibrutinib-treated CLL. Generated by immunoSEQ multiplex PCR, the TCRdb table keeps only in-frame clones and is missing some. The sample records around 92,000 clones, roughly three quarters being singletons. This material consisted of PBMCs, taken after 24 months of ibrutinib treatment. The receptors originated from a human donor with chronic lymphocytic leukemia.

This chain connects TRBV19 to TRBJ1-1, with D possibly matching TRBD1 (6 bases). This CDR3 spans 14 amino acids. Germline lookup yields CDR1 LNHDA and CDR2 SQIVND (reference sequence). V dropped 7 bases and J dropped 7 bases, with 19 bases sitting between them. CDR3 protein: CASTMLGARGEAFF. Here the CDR3 DNA reads TGTGCCAGTACCATGTTGGGGGCGCGGGGTGAAGCTTTCTTT.

Here the CDR3 reads CASSESGRRAYNEQFF. The CDR3, as DNA: TGCGCCAGCAGTGAGTCTGGGCGCCGCGCCTACAATGAGCAGTTCTTC. The chain uses TRBV10-1 and TRBJ2-1; D uncertain. The CDR3 totals 16 residues. V was shortened by 0 bases and J by 2 bases, with 11 bases between the two germline ends. Germline assignment: CDR1 WNHNN and CDR2 SYGVQD (reference sequence).

The sample holds one count of this clone. The chain uses TRBV7-3 and TRBJ2-5; TRBD2 agrees at 8 bases. This CDR3 spans 15 amino acids. CDR1 is SGHTA, CDR2 FQGTGA, per germline. After removal of 2 bases from V and 4 bases from J, the junction contained 6 bases not matched to a gene. CDR3: CASSLQSGRVETQYF. The CDR3 DNA reads as TGTGCCAGCAGCTTACAGTCCGGGAGGGTAGAGACCCAGTACTTC.

The rearrangement uses TRBV30 and TRBJ2-3; D is unresolved. This CDR3 has 15 residues. The germline gives CDR1 GTSNPN, CDR2 SVGIG (reference sequence). V lost 3 bases and J lost 0, with 13 bases in between. The CDR3 DNA is TGTGCCTGGAGCCTTAGCAGTTCTAGCACAGATACGCAGTATTTT. Encoded protein: CAWSLSSSSTDTQYF.

V and J are TRBV7-9 and TRBJ2-2; D may match TRBD1 or TRBD2 (5 bases each). The CDR3 length is 14 residues. Trimming stripped 3 bases from V and 6 bases from J, with 11 bases between. CDR1 is SEHNR and CDR2 is FQNEAQ in the germline V gene (reference sequence). The CDR3 is CASSLRVGAGELFF. The CDR3 DNA reads as TGTGCCAGCAGCTTGCGCGTGGGGGCCGGGGAGCTGTTTTTT.

There are a few counts of this clone. This chain connects TRBV5-1 to TRBJ2-3, with D possibly matching TRBD1 (6 bases). The germline V and J ends were trimmed by 0 bases and 4 bases, with 9 bases remaining between them. Germline V CDR1 and CDR2: SGHRS, YFSETQ. The CDR3 spans 14 residues. CDR3 in amino acids: CASSLGQGSDTQYF. Written as DNA, the CDR3 is TGCGCCAGCAGCTTGGGCCAGGGGTCAGATACGCAGTATTTT.

The J gene is TRBJ2-7, the V gene TRBV19; 8 bases line up with TRBD2. This CDR3 is built from 16 residues. Losses at the gene ends were 6 bases for V and 7 bases for J; bases not matched to a gene: 17. The germline V gene encodes CDR1 LNHDA and CDR2 SQIVND (reference sequence). In DNA, the CDR3 is TGTGCCAGTAGCGCTGCCGGGACTAGGGGGTTCGGGGAGCAGTACTTC. This gives the protein CASSAAGTRGFGEQYF. Full variable domain (missing parts from reference TRBV19 and TRBJ2-7): DGGITQSPKYLFRKEGQNVTLSCEQNLNHDAMYWYRQDPGQGLRLIYYSQIVNDFQKGDIAEGYSVSREKKESFPLTVTSAQKNPTAFYLCASSAAGTRGFGEQYFGPGTRLTVT.

This clone has more than one count but fewer than ten. The chain links TRBV27 to TRBJ2-7, with 10 bases matching TRBD2. CDR3 length: 16 amino acids. V gave up 0 bases and J gave up 6 bases; unmatched junction bases: 8. From germline, CDR1 is MNHEY and CDR2 SMNVEV (reference sequence). The CDR3, as DNA: TGTGCCAGCAGTTTATCGATCCCTAGCGGGAGTGGCGAGCAGTACTTC. Protein product: CASSLSIPSGSGEQYF.

This rearrangement joins TRBV30 to TRBJ1-4; TRBD1 matches 7 bases. Trimming at V came to 0 bases and at J to 2 bases, leaving 9 bases not matched to a gene. This CDR3 is 17 amino acids long. Per the germline V gene, CDR1 is GTSNPN and CDR2 is SVGIG (reference sequence). The CDR3 is CAWSVGEGAPTNEKLFF. DNA of the CDR3: TGTGCCTGGAGTGTAGGGGAGGGGGCGCCCACTAATGAAAAACTGTTTTTT.

CDR3 DNA sequence: TGTGCCAGCAGCCCGCCCCCGGGGCCCACCCGCCAAGAGACCCAGTACTTC. Its translation: CASSPPPGPTRQETQYF. V and J are TRBV14 and TRBJ2-5; D tentatively reads TRBD1 or TRBD2 (5 bases each). This CDR3 is built from 17 residues. The V and J ends lost 4 bases and 1 base respectively, with 19 bases between them. Germline CDR1 SGHDN, CDR2 FVKESK.

The genes are TRBV5-6 and TRBJ2-7; 8 bases fit TRBD2. The CDR3 is 12 amino acids. After removal of 4 bases from V and 6 bases from J, the junction contained 3 bases not matched to a gene. Germline V gene sequence: CDR1 SGHDT, CDR2 YYEEEE. CDR3 in DNA: TGTGCCAGCAGCGCGCTAGCGGGCGAGCAGTACTTC. Protein: CASSALAGEQYF. Combining the CDR3 with reference TRBV5-6 and TRBJ2-7 gives the whole variable domain DAGVTQSPTHLIKTRGQQVTLRCSPKSGHDTVSWYQQALGQGPQFIFQYYEEEERQRGNFPDRFSGHQFPNYSSELNVNALLLGDSALYLCASSALAGEQYFGPGTRLTVT.

The chain carries TRBV6-1 and TRBJ2-7, with a weak D call TRBD2 (6 bases). The V gene's germline CDR1 is MNHNS and CDR2 SASEGT. CDR3 length equals 13 residues. Trimming removed 5 bases from V and 0 bases from J, with 8 bases in between. The CDR3 loop is CASSPDYSYEQYF. In DNA form, the CDR3 reads TGTGCCAGCAGTCCGGACTACTCCTACGAGCAGTACTTC.

The V gene is TRBV12-5, the J gene TRBJ2-2; tentatively, D is TRBD2 (5 bases). Germline V gene lookup returns CDR1 LGHNT and CDR2 FRNRAP. The V gene lost 1 base and the J gene lost 4 bases, with 7 bases spanning the gap. This CDR3 region has 14 residues. This chain's CDR3 is CASGLAGGTGELFF. DNA of the CDR3: TGTGCTAGTGGTTTGGCCGGAGGCACCGGGGAGCTGTTTTTT.